This is a list of T cell receptor beta chains from one sample in a study of blood T cell repertoires in COVID-19. The repertoire was sequenced with immunoSEQ multiplex PCR; TCRdb's copy has only in-frame clones and lacks some. The top ten clones hold about 7% of a sample with 300,000 to 350,000 clones, roughly 90% of them seen once. The sample taken for sequencing was peripheral blood. These receptors were collected from a woman in her 30s with COVID-19, enrolled during active disease. The CDR3 runs from the conserved cysteine through the conserved F or W. The order of the fields is clone size, V gene, J gene, D gene, CDR3 protein, CDR3 DNA. The D gene is left open where the match is weak. Clone sizes are given selectively: once, few, many, or a class where the clone is expanded.

once,TRBV7-9,TRBJ1-2,.,CASTPGYGYTF,TGTGCCAGCACTCCGGGCTATGGCTACACCTTC
.,TRBV5-6,TRBJ1-1,.,CASSLEPDSVGAFF,TGTGCCAGCAGCTTGGAGCCAGACTCCGTGGGAGCTTTCTTT
.,TRBV6-6,TRBJ2-7,TRBD2,CASSYPGLAGVEQYF,TGTGCCAGCAGTTACCCGGGACTAGCGGGAGTCGAGCAGTACTTC
.,TRBV19,TRBJ1-3,.,CASSERAGDTIYF,TGTGCCAGTAGTGAGCGGGCGGGAGACACCATATATTTT
.,TRBV27,TRBJ2-2,TRBD1,CASSTTQGAGELFF,TGTGCCAGCAGTACTACACAGGGGGCCGGGGAGCTGTTTTTT
.,TRBV9,TRBJ1-4,.,CASSVGLEGEKLFF,TGTGCCAGCAGCGTAGGGTTGGAGGGTGAAAAACTGTTTTTT
.,TRBV7-2,TRBJ2-1,.,CASSFAQVYNEQFF,TGTGCCAGCAGCTTTGCACAGGTCTACAATGAGCAGTTCTTC
.,TRBV3-1/TRBV3-2,TRBJ2-7,TRBD1,CASSMGQIVGEQYF,TGTGCCAGCAGCATGGGACAGATAGTGGGAGAGCAGTACTTC
.,TRBV5-1,TRBJ2-7,.,CASSLEPDKNREQYF,TGCGCCAGCAGCTTGGAGCCGGACAAAAATCGGGAGCAGTACTTC
.,TRBV6-2/TRBV6-3,TRBJ1-2,TRBD1,CASSYDRATYGYTF,TGTGCCAGCAGTTACGACAGGGCTACCTATGGCTACACCTTC
once,TRBV18,TRBJ1-5,TRBD1,CASSQDRVVQPQHF,TGTGCCAGCTCACAAGACAGGGTGGTTCAGCCCCAGCATTTT
.,TRBV20-1,TRBJ2-7,.,CSASGQGGYEQYF,TGCAGTGCTAGTGGGCAGGGTGGGTACGAGCAGTACTTC
few,TRBV27,TRBJ1-2,.,CASSLRGNGYGYTF,TGTGCCAGCAGTTTAAGAGGGAATGGCTATGGCTACACCTTC
.,TRBV19,TRBJ2-1,.,CASSIVTGGAYNEQFF,TGTGCCAGTAGTATAGTTACAGGGGGGGCCTACAATGAGCAGTTCTTC
.,TRBV20-1,TRBJ1-2,.,CSARDRDGYTF,TGCAGTGCTAGAGACAGGGATGGCTACACCTTC
few,TRBV27,TRBJ1-5,TRBD1,CASSLSGTGGANQPQHF,TGTGCCAGCAGTTTATCGGGGACAGGGGGAGCCAATCAGCCCCAGCATTTT
.,TRBV25-1,TRBJ1-6,TRBD1,CASRAGQGNSPLHF,TGTGCCAGCAGGGCCGGACAGGGGAATTCACCCCTCCACTTT
.,TRBV11-1,TRBJ2-5,.,CASSPGTYSPLTQYF,TGTGCCAGCAGCCCAGGGACTTACTCCCCGTTGACCCAGTACTTC